The 29 T cell receptor beta chains below were found in one sample sequenced in a study of blood T cell repertoires in COVID-19. TCRdb's table, derived via immunoSEQ multiplex PCR, lists solely in-frame clones and lacks some. The sample contains about 90,000 clones, around 88% of which appear only once. The sample was peripheral blood. The receptors were sampled from a man older than 75 with acute or convalescent COVID-19.

The CDR3 DNA reads as TGTGCCAGCACGTACTTGACAGGGATCACAGATACGCAGTATTTT. Its protein product is CASTYLTGITDTQYF. The rearrangement uses TRBV21-1 and TRBJ2-3; the DNA was not used to check the table's D call, TRBD1. TRBV21-1 is tagged as a pseudogene. This CDR3 comprises 15 residues.

The CDR3 reads CASSPPGQGRGEQYF. CDR3 bases: TGTGCCAGCAGCCCCCCGGGACAGGGGAGAGGCGAGCAGTACTTC. The rearrangement uses TRBV5-4 and TRBJ2-7, with 10 bases identical to TRBD1. V lost 4 bases and J lost 6; bases outside the gene matches: 10. CDR3 length: 15 amino acids. The germline V gene encodes CDR1 SGHNT and CDR2 YYREEE (reference sequence).

CDR3 in DNA: TGTGCCAGCAGCACCCCCTCGAGAGATACGCAGTATTTT. This translates into CASSTPSRDTQYF. This chain uses TRBV9 with TRBJ2-3; D call uncertain. Trimming stripped 4 bases from V and 5 bases from J, with 11 bases between. The germline V gene encodes CDR1 SGDLS and CDR2 YYNGEE. There are 13 residues in the CDR3.

This clone has only one observation. The chain recombines TRBV11-3 with TRBJ2-3; a weak D match, TRBD2 (5 bases). The CDR3 has 15 amino acids. The V end was cut by 2 bases, the J end by 2 bases, with 11 bases between. Germline assignment: CDR1 SGHNT and CDR2 YENEEA. CDR3 protein: CASSLTPGNTDTQYF. DNA for the CDR3: TGTGCCAGCAGCTTAACACCGGGAAACACAGATACGCAGTATTTT.

This clone was picked up a small number of times. The chain employs TRBV11-2 and TRBJ1-5; D unclear. CDR1 and CDR2 (germline): SGHAT, FQNNGV. The V end was cut by 5 bases, the J end by 3 bases, with 11 bases between. This CDR3 is built from 14 residues. The chain's CDR3 is CASSNDGNNQPQHF. The CDR3 bases are TGTGCCAGCAGCAACGACGGGAACAATCAGCCCCAGCATTTT.

The V and J genes are TRBV6-1 and TRBJ2-7; the match to TRBD2 covers 11 bases. Trimming at V came to 1 base and at J to 0 bases, leaving 5 bases not matched to a gene. The length of the CDR3 is 17 residues. CDR1 is MNHNS, CDR2 SASEGT, per germline. The CDR3 nucleotides are TGTGCCAGCAGTGAAGGCTTAGCGGGAGGGCCCTCCTACGAGCAGTACTTC. Translating gives CASSEGLAGGPSYEQYF.

The J gene is TRBJ2-7, the V gene TRBV7-6; 9 bases are a match to TRBD1. Looked up from germline, CDR1 is SGHVS and CDR2 is FNYEAQ. Trimming took 4 bases from V and 4 from J; bases not matched to a gene: 8. This CDR3 comprises 15 residues. This chain's CDR3 is CASSSGDRASYEQYF. The DNA of the CDR3 is TGTGCCAGCAGCTCGGGGGACAGGGCGAGTTACGAGCAGTACTTC.

V gene TRBV28 combines with J gene TRBJ2-7, with TRBD1 identical over 10 bases. CDR1 and CDR2 from the germline V gene are MDHEN and SYDVKM. The CDR3 sequence is 16 residues long. V gave up 6 bases and J gave up 4 bases; unmatched junction bases: 12. Here the CDR3 reads CASSHRGQGLRYEQYF. The CDR3 DNA reads TGTGCCAGCAGCCACCGGGGACAGGGGTTAAGATACGAGCAGTACTTC.

The chain couples TRBV21-1 to TRBJ2-2; the table's TRBD2 call for D was not verified on the DNA. TRBV21-1 is an annotated pseudogene. The CDR3 has 19 amino acids. CDR3 sequence reads: CASSKVRLIAGVNTGELFF. The CDR3 DNA reads TGTGCCAGCAGCAAAGTCCGATTAATAGCGGGAGTGAACACCGGGGAGCTGTTTTTT.

This clone has just a few counts. CDR3 amino acids: CASSLAGGDNEQYF. The CDR3 nucleotides are TGTGCCAGCAGCTTAGCAGGGGGCGACAACGAGCAGTACTTC. The V call is TRBV7-9, the J call TRBJ2-7, with 7 bases fitting TRBD1. The CDR3 runs 14 residues. J gave up 5 bases and V 0 bases, and 4 bases lay outside the gene matches. Germline-derived CDR1 and CDR2 are SEHNR and FQNEAQ (reference sequence).

The chain combines TRBV5-8 with TRBJ2-1, with 8 bases lining up with TRBD1. Germline V gene sequence: CDR1 SGHTS, CDR2 YDEGEE. The CDR3 runs to 16 residues. The J segment lost 0 bases and the V segment lost 0 bases, leaving 2 bases of the junction unmatched. CDR3 residues: CASSLGTGGSYNEQFF. The CDR3 DNA reads TGTGCCAGCAGCTTGGGAACAGGGGGCTCCTACAATGAGCAGTTCTTC.

The chain combines TRBV11-2 with TRBJ1-4; the D gene is possibly TRBD1 (6 bases). Germline V gene lookup returns CDR1 SGHAT and CDR2 FQNNGV. The CDR3 length is 15 residues. V dropped 1 base and J dropped 2 bases, with 8 bases sitting between them. The CDR3 DNA is TGTGCCAGCAGCTTAGTGAGGGGGACTAATGAAAAACTGTTTTTT. Translating gives CASSLVRGTNEKLFF.

The V gene is TRBV6-2 or TRBV6-3, the J gene TRBJ1-1; D may be TRBD1 (6 bases). Trimming stripped 5 bases from V and 3 bases from J, with 19 bases between. CDR1 and CDR2 (germline): MNHEY, SVGEGT. There are 16 residues in the CDR3. The DNA for the CDR3 is TGTGCCAGCAGTACCCTCCCAAACAGGGTCTACACTGAAGCTTTCTTT. Protein product: CASSTLPNRVYTEAFF.

This chain links TRBV5-1 with TRBJ2-3; TRBD1 might be the D (6 bases). The CDR3 loop spans 15 amino acids. Trimming cost V 3 bases and J 0 bases, with 11 bases left between them. Germline CDR1 SGHRS, CDR2 YFSETQ. CDR3 in DNA: TGCGCCAGCAGCTCGGACAGAACTAGCACAGATACGCAGTATTTT. The encoded protein is CASSSDRTSTDTQYF.

The chain has TRBV5-1 and TRBJ2-7; 9 bases fit TRBD1. Germline V CDR1 and CDR2: SGHRS, YFSETQ. The CDR3 runs 15 residues. V trimming: 4 bases; J trimming: 3 bases; junction bases outside the gene matches: 8. As DNA, the CDR3 is TGCGCCAGCAGCGGCTTACAGGGGGCCGGCTACGAGCAGTACTTC. This sequence encodes CASSGLQGAGYEQYF.

This sequence joins TRBV15 and TRBJ2-5; no definite D call. The CDR3 is 14 amino acids. Germline V CDR1 and CDR2: LNHNV, YYDKDF (reference sequence). Between the trimmed V and J ends, which lost 0 bases and 2 bases, there was a span of 7 bases. Here the CDR3 DNA reads TGTGCCACCAGCAGAGATCTTCGGCAAGAGACCCAGTACTTC. This codes for CATSRDLRQETQYF.

The chain is built from TRBV29-1 and TRBJ1-4, with 9 bases lining up with TRBD1. Trimming at V came to 8 bases and at J to 7 bases, leaving 11 bases not matched to a gene. CDR3 length: 14 amino acids. The germline gives CDR1 SQVTM, CDR2 ANQGSEA. CDR3 sequence reads: CSTGAGTGSEKLFF. The CDR3 region has the DNA TGCAGCACTGGAGCCGGGACAGGGAGTGAAAAACTGTTTTTT.

V is TRBV6-2 or TRBV6-3 and J is TRBJ2-4, with D perhaps TRBD1 (5 bases). The V end lost 0 bases, the J end lost 0 bases, and 12 bases lay between the germline ends. CDR3 length equals 17 residues. Per germline, CDR1 MNHEY and CDR2 SVGEGT. For the CDR3, the DNA is TGTGCCAGCAGTTACTCGGGGCTACCTTCAGCCAAAAACATTCAGTACTTC. This sequence encodes CASSYSGLPSAKNIQYF.

J is TRBJ2-2 and V is TRBV5-1, with 10 bases that match TRBD2. After removal of 5 bases from V and 4 bases from J, the junction contained 5 bases not matched to a gene. This CDR3 comprises 15 residues. Per the germline V gene, CDR1 is SGHRS and CDR2 is YFSETQ. CDR3 protein: CASSSSGSLTGELFF. As DNA, the CDR3 is TGCGCCAGCAGTTCTAGCGGGAGTCTCACCGGGGAGCTGTTTTTT.

The rearrangement uses TRBV4-3 and TRBJ2-1; D is possibly TRBD1 (6 bases). The CDR3 extends over 13 amino acids. The V gene's germline CDR1 is LGHNA and CDR2 YSLEER. The V gene lost 1 base and the J gene lost 10 bases, with 11 bases spanning the gap. The CDR3 here is CASSQAQGREQFF. As DNA, the CDR3 is TGCGCCAGCAGCCAAGCCCAGGGGCGGGAGCAGTTCTTC.

Written as DNA, the CDR3 is TGTGCCAGCAGTGAGGTGCGGGAATATAGCAATCAGCCCCAGCATTTT. It codes for CASSEVREYSNQPQHF. The chain has TRBV2 and TRBJ1-5, with D unclear. The CDR3 has 16 amino acids. V was trimmed by 3 bases and J by 0 bases, leaving 12 bases between them. Germline CDR1 and CDR2: SNHLY and FYNNEI.

The J gene is TRBJ1-1, the V gene TRBV4-1, with TRBD1 matching over 7 bases. This CDR3 has 16 amino acids. The germline CDR1 and CDR2 sequences are MGHRA and YSYEKL. V lost 1 base and J lost 4; bases outside the gene matches: 9. CDR3 in amino acids: CASSQARQGKGTEAFF. The CDR3 coding sequence is TGCGCCAGCAGCCAAGCCAGACAGGGCAAGGGCACTGAAGCTTTCTTT.

This clone was counted a few times. This sequence joins TRBV5-1 and TRBJ1-4; D is undetermined. The CDR3 totals 14 residues. V was trimmed by 4 bases and J by 8 bases, leaving 15 bases between them. The germline V gene encodes CDR1 SGHRS and CDR2 YFSETQ. CDR3 amino acids: CASSQGRGGEKLFF. The CDR3 coding sequence is TGCGCCAGCAGCCAAGGCCGGGGAGGGGAAAAACTGTTTTTT.

This chain links TRBV3-1 (or the pseudogene TRBV3-2) with TRBJ2-1; 9 nucleotides match TRBD2. The CDR3 sequence is 12 residues long. V was pared by 3 bases and J by 12 bases, with 3 bases of the junction left unmatched. CDR1 LGHDT and CDR2 YNNKEL come from the germline V gene (reference sequence). CDR3 protein: CASSQALAGQFF. DNA for the CDR3: TGTGCCAGCAGCCAGGCACTAGCGGGGCAGTTCTTC.

The V call is TRBV9, the J call TRBJ1-4; 8 bases line up with TRBD1. The germline V gene has CDR1 SGDLS and CDR2 YYNGEE. The CDR3 spans 15 residues. V lost 3 bases and J lost 4; bases outside the gene matches: 5. The CDR3 region has the DNA TGTGCCAGCAGCGCACGAGGACAGGGTAATGAAAAACTGTTTTTT. Translation: CASSARGQGNEKLFF.

The J gene is TRBJ2-7, the V gene TRBV5-1; 10 positions agree with TRBD1. V was clipped by 3 bases and J by 6 bases; unmatched bases: 9. CDR3 length equals 15 residues. Germline V gene sequence: CDR1 SGHRS, CDR2 YFSETQ. The CDR3 DNA reads as TGCGCCAGCAGCTCGATCCGGGACAGGGGTACCGAGCAGTACTTC. This translates into CASSSIRDRGTEQYF.

This clone has a single count. The J gene is TRBJ1-2, the V gene TRBV4-3; no reliable D call. This CDR3 has 15 amino acids. CDR1 is LGHNA, CDR2 YSLEER, per germline. V lost 1 base, J lost 3 bases, and 12 bases lay in between. The CDR3 nucleotides read TGCGCCAGCAGCCAAGCCGTGAGCGGTGACTATGGCTACACCTTC. Translation: CASSQAVSGDYGYTF.

V usage is TRBV7-9 and J usage is TRBJ2-7; D uncertain. The V gene's germline CDR1 is SEHNR and CDR2 FQNEAQ (reference sequence). The CDR3 loop spans 11 amino acids. Trimming left V 5 bases short and J 4 bases short, with 6 bases between. The CDR3 is CASSPLYEQYF. As DNA, the CDR3 is TGTGCCAGCAGCCCCCTGTACGAGCAGTACTTC. The complete variable domain, with remaining parts taken from reference TRBV7-9 and TRBJ2-7, reads DTGVSQNPRHKITKRGQNVTFRCDPISEHNRLYWYRQTLGQGPEFLTYFQNEAQLEKSRLLSDRFSAERPKGSFSTLEIQRTEQGDSAMYLCASSPLYEQYFGPGTRLTVT.

This sequence joins TRBV24-1 and TRBJ2-2; the match to TRBD1 covers 7 bases. Germline lookup yields CDR1 KGHDR and CDR2 SFDVKD. This CDR3 contains 18 residues. With 3 bases clipped from V and 5 bases from J, the junction kept 14 bases outside the gene matches. The CDR3: CATSDPQTGRGLTGELFF. Here the CDR3 DNA reads TGTGCCACCAGTGATCCCCAGACGGGTAGGGGGCTAACCGGGGAGCTGTTTTTT.